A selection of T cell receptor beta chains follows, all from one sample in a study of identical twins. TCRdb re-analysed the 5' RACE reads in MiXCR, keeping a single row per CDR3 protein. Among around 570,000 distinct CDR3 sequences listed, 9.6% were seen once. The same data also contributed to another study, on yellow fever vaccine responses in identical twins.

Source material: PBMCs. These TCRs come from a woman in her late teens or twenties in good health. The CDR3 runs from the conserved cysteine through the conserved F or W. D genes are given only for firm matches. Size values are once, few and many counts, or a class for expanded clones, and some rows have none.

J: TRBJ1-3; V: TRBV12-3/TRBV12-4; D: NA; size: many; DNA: TGTGCCAGCAGCCTGCGGCTCCGTTACACCATATATTTT; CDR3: CASSLRLRYTIYF
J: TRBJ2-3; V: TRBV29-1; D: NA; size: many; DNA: TGCAGCGTTGAAGGCAGCGAGGATTCCGATACGCAGTATTTT; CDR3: CSVEGSEDSDTQYF
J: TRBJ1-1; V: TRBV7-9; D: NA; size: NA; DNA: TGTGCCAGCAGTCCAGAGCTTGGGAATCTGAACACTGAAGCTTTCTTT; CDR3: CASSPELGNLNTEAFF
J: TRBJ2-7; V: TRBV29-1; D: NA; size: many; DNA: TGCAGCGTGGTGAGGACGGCCACCTACGAGCAGTACTTC; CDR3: CSVVRTATYEQYF
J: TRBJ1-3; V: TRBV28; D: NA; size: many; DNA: TGTGCCAGCTCCTCGACCTCTGGAAACACCATATATTTT; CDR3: CASSSTSGNTIYF
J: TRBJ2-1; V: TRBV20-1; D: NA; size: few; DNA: TGCAGTGCCCAGTGGAGGGGGAGAGGCAATGAGCAGTTCTTC; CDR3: CSAQWRGRGNEQFF
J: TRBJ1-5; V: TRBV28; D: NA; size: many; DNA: TGTGCCAGCAGTTTGTTCCGGGTAGGGCAGCCCCAGCATTTT; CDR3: CASSLFRVGQPQHF
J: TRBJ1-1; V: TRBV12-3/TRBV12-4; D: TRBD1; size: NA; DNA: TGTGCCAGCAGTCTTTCCCCGACAGGGGCTACTGAAGCTTTCTTT; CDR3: CASSLSPTGATEAFF
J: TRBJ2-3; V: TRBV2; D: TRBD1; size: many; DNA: TGTGCCAGCAGGAATAGACAGGGTGGAGGAGATACGCAGTATTTT; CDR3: CASRNRQGGGDTQYF
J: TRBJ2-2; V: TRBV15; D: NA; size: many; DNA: TGTGCCACCAGCAGAGATGGCGAGAACACCGGGGAGCTGTTTTTT; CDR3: CATSRDGENTGELFF
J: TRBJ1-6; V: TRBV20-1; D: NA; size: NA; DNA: TGCAGTGTCGGCCACCTTAATTCACCCCTCCACTTT; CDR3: CSVGHLNSPLHF
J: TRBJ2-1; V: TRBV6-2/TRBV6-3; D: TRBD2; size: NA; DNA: TGTGCCAGCAGTTACCTAGCGGGAGTATGGAATGAGCAGTTCTTC; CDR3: CASSYLAGVWNEQFF
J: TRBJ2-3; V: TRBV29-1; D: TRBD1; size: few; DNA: TGCAGCGGACAGGGGCCCGGTTATACGCAGTATTTT; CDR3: CSGQGPGYTQYF
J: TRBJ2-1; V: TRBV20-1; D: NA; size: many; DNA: TGCAGTGCTAGGGGCTCCGGAAATGAGCAGTTCTTC; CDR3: CSARGSGNEQFF
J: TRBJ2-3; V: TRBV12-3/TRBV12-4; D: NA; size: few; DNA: TGTGCCAGCAGTCCGGGAAGGGGGGCAGATACGCAGTATTTT; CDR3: CASSPGRGADTQYF
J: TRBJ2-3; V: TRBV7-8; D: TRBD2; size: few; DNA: TGTGCCAGCAGCTTAGGCAAGACTAGCGGGGGGACCACAGATACGCAGTATTTT; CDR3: CASSLGKTSGGTTDTQYF
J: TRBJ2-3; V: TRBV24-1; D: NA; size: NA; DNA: TGTGCCACCAGTCGGTGGGGGAAATCGGATACGCAGTATTTT; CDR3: CATSRWGKSDTQYF
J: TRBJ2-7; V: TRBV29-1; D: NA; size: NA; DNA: TGCAGCCTAATTGAGAATTACGAGCAGTACTTC; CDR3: CSLIENYEQYF
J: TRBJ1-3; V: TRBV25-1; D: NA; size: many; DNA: TGTGCCAGCAGTGTACGGGCGACCCGGGCTGGAAACACCATATATTTT; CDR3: CASSVRATRAGNTIYF
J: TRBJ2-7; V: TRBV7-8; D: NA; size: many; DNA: TGTGCCAGCAGCCCCCTGTCGAATACCGAACCTCGAGTTTACTACGAGCAGTACTTC; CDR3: CASSPLSNTEPRVYYEQYF
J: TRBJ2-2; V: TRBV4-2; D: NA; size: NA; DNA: TGTGCCAGCAGCCAAGGCGAAGAAGGGGACGCCAACACCGGGGAGCTGTTTTTT; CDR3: CASSQGEEGDANTGELFF
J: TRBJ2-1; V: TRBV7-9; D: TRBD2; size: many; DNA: TGTGCCAGCAGCTTAGAAACTAGCGGGAAGAGGGGGTTCTTC; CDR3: CASSLETSGKRGFF
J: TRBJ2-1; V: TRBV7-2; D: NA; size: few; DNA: TGTGCCAGCAGCTTATTGGAGAGGCCCTACAATGAGCAGTTCTTC; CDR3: CASSLLERPYNEQFF
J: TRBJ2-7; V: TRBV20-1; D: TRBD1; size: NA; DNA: TGCAGTGCTCCTACAGGGGTCGAGTCCTACGAGCAGTACTTC; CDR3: CSAPTGVESYEQYF
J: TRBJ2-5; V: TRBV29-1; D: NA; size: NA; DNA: TGCAGCGCATTCCTCCTCCTCCTCGGGGGGACCCAGTACTTC; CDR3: CSAFLLLLGGTQYF
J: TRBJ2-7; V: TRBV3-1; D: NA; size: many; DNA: TGTGCCAGCAGCCAATCGGGGGACAGCCCCTACGAGCAGTACTTC; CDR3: CASSQSGDSPYEQYF
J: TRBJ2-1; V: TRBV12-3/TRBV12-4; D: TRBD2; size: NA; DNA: TGTGCCAGCAGCCCAACATCGGGACTAGCGGGAGCAAATGAGCAGTTCTTC; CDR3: CASSPTSGLAGANEQFF
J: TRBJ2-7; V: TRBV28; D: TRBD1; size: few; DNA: TGTGCCAGCAGTTGGACAGGCGGGCTATACGAGCAGTACTTC; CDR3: CASSWTGGLYEQYF
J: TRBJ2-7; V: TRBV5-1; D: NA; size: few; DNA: TGCGCCAGCAGCTTAAGTACAGGGTTAAACGAGCAGTACTTC; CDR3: CASSLSTGLNEQYF
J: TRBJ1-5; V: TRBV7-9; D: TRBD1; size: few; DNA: TGTGCCAGCAGCTTTACCAAACAGGGGAGCAATCAGCCCCAGCATTTT; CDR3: CASSFTKQGSNQPQHF
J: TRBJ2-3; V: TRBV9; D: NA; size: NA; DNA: TGTGCCTCCGGGAGCAGGGCCGGAGATACGCAGTATTTT; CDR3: CASGSRAGDTQYF
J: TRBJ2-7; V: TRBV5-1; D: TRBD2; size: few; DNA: TGCGCCAGCAGCCCCCCGGGACTAGGGGACGAGCAGTACTTC; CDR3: CASSPPGLGDEQYF
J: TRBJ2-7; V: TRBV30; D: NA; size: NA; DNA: TGTGCCTGGGGGGACTACGAGCAGTACTTC; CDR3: CAWGDYEQYF
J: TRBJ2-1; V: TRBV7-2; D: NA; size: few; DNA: TGTGCCAGCAGCCCAACCCCCAGCTGGAATGAGCAGTTCTTC; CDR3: CASSPTPSWNEQFF
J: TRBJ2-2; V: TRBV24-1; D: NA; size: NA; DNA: TGTGCCACGGGACAAAACTTGAACACCGGGGAGCTGTTTTTT; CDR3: CATGQNLNTGELFF
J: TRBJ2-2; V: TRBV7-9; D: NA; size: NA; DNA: TGTGCCAGCAGCCCGACCGGCCACCCGAACACCGGGGAGCTGTTTTTT; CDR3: CASSPTGHPNTGELFF
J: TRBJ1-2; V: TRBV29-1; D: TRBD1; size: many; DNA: TGCAGCGTTGAAGAGAGATCCGGGACAGGGGGCAACTATGGCTACACCTTC; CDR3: CSVEERSGTGGNYGYTF
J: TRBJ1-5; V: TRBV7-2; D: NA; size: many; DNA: TGTGCCAGCAGCTTGGGGGGCGGCCAGCCCCAGCATTTT; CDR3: CASSLGGGQPQHF
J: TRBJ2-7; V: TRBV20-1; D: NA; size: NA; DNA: TGCAGTGCTAGGTTTCGGACAGACTACGAGCAGTACTTC; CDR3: CSARFRTDYEQYF
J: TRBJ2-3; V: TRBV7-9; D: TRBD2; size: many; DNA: TGTGCCAGCAGCTCACCGGGAGCAGCGGGAAATACGCAGTATTTT; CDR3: CASSSPGAAGNTQYF
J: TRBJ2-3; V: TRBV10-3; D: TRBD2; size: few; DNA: TGTGCCATCAGACGTACTAGCGGGAGGGCCGCCTATACAGATACGCAGTATTTT; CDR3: CAIRRTSGRAAYTDTQYF
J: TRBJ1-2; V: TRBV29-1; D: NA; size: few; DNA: TGCAGCGCCCTACAGGGAAACTATGGCTACACCTTC; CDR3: CSALQGNYGYTF
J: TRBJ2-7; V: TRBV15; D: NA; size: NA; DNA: TGTGCCACCAGCGGAGAGGGGGTCGAGCAGTACTTC; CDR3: CATSGEGVEQYF
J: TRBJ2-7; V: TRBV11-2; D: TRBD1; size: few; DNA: TGTGCCAGCAGCTTCTTAGGGACAGGGGGGGTGGGAGAGCAGTACTTC; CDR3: CASSFLGTGGVGEQYF
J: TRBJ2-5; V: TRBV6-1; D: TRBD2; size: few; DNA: TGTGCCAGCAGTCCCGGGACTAGCGGGGGGCTTCCATTGACCCAGTACTTC; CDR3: CASSPGTSGGLPLTQYF
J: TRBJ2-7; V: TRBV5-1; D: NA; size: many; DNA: TGCGCCAGCAGCCCGGGACGCGGATACGAGCAGTACTTC; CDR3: CASSPGRGYEQYF
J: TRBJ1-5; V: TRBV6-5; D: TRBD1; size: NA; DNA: TGTGCCAGCAGTTACTCCAGGACAGGGGTCCAGCCCCAGCATTTT; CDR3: CASSYSRTGVQPQHF
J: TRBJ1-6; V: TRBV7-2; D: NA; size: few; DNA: TGTGCCAGCAGCTGGGTGGGGGGGGTAAGTTCACCCCTCCACTTT; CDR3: CASSWVGGVSSPLHF
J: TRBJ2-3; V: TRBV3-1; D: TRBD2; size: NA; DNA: TGTGCCAGCAGCCAAGATAGCGGGGGTCTCACAGATACGCAGTATTTT; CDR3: CASSQDSGGLTDTQYF
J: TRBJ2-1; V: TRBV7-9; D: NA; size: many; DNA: TGTGCCAGCAGCACTGACATTTACAATGAGCAGTTCTTC; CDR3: CASSTDIYNEQFF
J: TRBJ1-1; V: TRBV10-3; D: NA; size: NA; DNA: TGTGCCATCAGTGAGCTAGGATCCATGAACACTGAAGCTTTCTTT; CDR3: CAISELGSMNTEAFF
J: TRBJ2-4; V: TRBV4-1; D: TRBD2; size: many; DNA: TGCGCCAGCAGCGCACATAGGGCGGGGGGCGAGCCCAAAAACATTCAGTACTTC; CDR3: CASSAHRAGGEPKNIQYF